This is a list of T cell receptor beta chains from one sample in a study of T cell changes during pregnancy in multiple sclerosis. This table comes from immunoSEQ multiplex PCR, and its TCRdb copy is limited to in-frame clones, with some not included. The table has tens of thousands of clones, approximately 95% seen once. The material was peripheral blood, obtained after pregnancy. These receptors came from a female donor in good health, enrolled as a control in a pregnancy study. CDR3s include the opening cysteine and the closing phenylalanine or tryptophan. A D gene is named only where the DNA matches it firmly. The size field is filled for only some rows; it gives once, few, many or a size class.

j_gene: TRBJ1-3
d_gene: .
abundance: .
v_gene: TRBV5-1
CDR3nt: TGCGCCAGCAGCTTGGCGGGGGGGGCTTCTGGAAACACCATATATTTT
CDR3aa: CASSLAGGASGNTIYF

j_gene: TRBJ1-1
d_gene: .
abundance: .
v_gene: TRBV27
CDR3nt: TGTGCCAGCAGCTCCACACAGGGAGGGGCTGAAGCTTTCTTT
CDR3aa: CASSSTQGGAEAFF

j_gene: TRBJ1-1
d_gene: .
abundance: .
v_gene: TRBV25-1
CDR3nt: TGTGCCAGCAGTGAAGTAGGGGAGGTAGCTTTCTTT
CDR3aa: CASSEVGEVAFF

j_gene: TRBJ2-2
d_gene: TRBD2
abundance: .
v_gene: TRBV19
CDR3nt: TGTGCCAGTAGTACGAAAGCGGGAGCAACCGGGGAGCTGTTTTTT
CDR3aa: CASSTKAGATGELFF

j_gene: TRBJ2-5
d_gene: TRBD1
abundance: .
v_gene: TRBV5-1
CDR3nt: TGCGCCAGCAGCTCTGGACAGGGAGAGACCCAGTACTTC
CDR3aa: CASSSGQGETQYF

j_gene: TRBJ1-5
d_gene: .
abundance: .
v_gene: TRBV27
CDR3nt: TGTGCCAGCAGCCCTCGGACGGGAGAGAATCAGCCCCAGCATTTT
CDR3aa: CASSPRTGENQPQHF

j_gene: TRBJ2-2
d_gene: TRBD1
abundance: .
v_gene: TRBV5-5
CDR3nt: TGTGCCAGCAGCTTGGACAGGGGGCTTCGTTCATACACCGGGGAGCTGTTTTTT
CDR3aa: CASSLDRGLRSYTGELFF

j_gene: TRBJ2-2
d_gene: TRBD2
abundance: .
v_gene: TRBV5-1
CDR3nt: TGCGCCAGCAGGACTAGCGGGAGCACGAACACCGGGGAGCTGTTTTTT
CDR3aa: CASRTSGSTNTGELFF

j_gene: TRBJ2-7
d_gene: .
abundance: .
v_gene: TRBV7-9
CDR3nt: TGTGCCAGCAGCCCAATCGGACAGTCTTCCGCCGAGCAGTACTTC
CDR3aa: CASSPIGQSSAEQYF

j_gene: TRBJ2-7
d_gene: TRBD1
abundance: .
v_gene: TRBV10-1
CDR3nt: TGCGCCAGCAGTGACGAAGGGACAGGGGTCCACGAGCAGTACTTC
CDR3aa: CASSDEGTGVHEQYF

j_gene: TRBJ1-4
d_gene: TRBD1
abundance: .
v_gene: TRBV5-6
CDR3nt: TGTGCCAGCAGCTGGACAGGGATAGAGGAAAAACTGTTTTTT
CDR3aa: CASSWTGIEEKLFF

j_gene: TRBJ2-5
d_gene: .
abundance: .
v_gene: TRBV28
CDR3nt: TGTGCCAGCAGTTTATGGGGGCTGTCGAGACGGAGCCAAGAGACCCAGTACTTC
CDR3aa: CASSLWGLSRRSQETQYF

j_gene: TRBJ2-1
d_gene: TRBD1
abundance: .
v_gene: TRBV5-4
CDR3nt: TGTGCCAGCAGCTTAGCTGGACAGGGCGATGAGCAGTTCTTC
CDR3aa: CASSLAGQGDEQFF

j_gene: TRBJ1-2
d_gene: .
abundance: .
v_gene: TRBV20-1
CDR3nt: TGCAGTGCCCCTCTAGGTGGCTACACCTTC
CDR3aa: CSAPLGGYTF

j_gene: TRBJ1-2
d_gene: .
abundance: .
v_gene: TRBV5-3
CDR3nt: TGTGCCAGAAGCTTGGAACAAAGCTATGGCTACACCTTC
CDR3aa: CARSLEQSYGYTF

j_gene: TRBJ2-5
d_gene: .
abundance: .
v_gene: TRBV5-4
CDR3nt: TGTGCCAGCAGCCGCCGAGGAGGGAAAGAGACCCAGTACTTC
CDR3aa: CASSRRGGKETQYF

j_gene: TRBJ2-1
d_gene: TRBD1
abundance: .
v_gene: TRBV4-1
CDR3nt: TGCGCCAGCAGCCTCTTCCTCGGACAGGGAAGCTACAATGAGCAGTTCTTC
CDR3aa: CASSLFLGQGSYNEQFF

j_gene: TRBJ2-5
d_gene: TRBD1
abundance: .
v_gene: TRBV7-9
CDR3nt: TGTGCCAGCAGCTTAGAGGACAGGGGAGAGACCCAGTACTTC
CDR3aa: CASSLEDRGETQYF

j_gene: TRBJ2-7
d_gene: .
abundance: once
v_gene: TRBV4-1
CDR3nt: TGCGCCAGCAGCCCCCAGAGGGGACTGGCCGGCTACGAGCAGTACTTC
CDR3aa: CASSPQRGLAGYEQYF

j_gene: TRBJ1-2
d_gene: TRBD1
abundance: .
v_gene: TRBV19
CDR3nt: TGTGCCAGTAGTATAGGGGGACAGAACTATGGCTACACCTTC
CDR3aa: CASSIGGQNYGYTF

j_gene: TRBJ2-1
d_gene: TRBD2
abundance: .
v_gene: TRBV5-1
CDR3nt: TGCGCCAGCAGCGGGACTAGCGGGGGAAACAATGAGCAGTTCTTC
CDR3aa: CASSGTSGGNNEQFF

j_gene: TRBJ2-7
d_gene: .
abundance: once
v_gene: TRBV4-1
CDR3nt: TGCGCCAGCAGCCAGAAAATTGGACAAGCAGACTACGAGCAGTACTTC
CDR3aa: CASSQKIGQADYEQYF

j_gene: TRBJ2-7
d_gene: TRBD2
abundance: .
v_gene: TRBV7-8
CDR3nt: TGTGCCAGTAATCTAGCGGGATACGAGCAGTACTTC
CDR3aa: CASNLAGYEQYF

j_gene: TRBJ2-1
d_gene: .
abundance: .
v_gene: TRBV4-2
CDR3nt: TGTGCCAGCAGCCAAGATTACTGGAATGAGCAGTTCTTC
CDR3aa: CASSQDYWNEQFF

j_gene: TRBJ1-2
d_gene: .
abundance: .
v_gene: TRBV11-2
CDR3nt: TGTGCCAGCAGCCTTGGGGGGGGCGGCTATGGCTACACCTTC
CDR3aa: CASSLGGGGYGYTF

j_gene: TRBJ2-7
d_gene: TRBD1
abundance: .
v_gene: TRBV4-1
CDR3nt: TGCGCCAGCAGCCAAGTAGGACAGGGCAGCTACGAGCAGTACTTC
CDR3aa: CASSQVGQGSYEQYF

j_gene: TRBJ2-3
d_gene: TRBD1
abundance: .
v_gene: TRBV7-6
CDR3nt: TGTGCCAGCAGCTCTAGGGACAGGGGTACAGATACGCAGTATTTT
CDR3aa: CASSSRDRGTDTQYF

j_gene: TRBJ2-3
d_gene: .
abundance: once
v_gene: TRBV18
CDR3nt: TGTGCCAGCTCACTATTCCACAGGGAGAAAACAGATACGCAGTATTTT
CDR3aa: CASSLFHREKTDTQYF

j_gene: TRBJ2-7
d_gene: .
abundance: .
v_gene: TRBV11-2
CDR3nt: TGTGCCAGCAGAGCTCCGATAACTCCAGGGTCCTCCTACGAGCAGTACTTC
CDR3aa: CASRAPITPGSSYEQYF

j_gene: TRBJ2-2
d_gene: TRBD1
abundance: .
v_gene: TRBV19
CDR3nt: TGTGCCAGTAGTGTAACAGGGGGCGCGAACACCGGGGAGCTGTTTTTT
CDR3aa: CASSVTGGANTGELFF

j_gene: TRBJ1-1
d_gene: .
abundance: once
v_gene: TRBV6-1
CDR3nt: TGTGCCAGCAGGGGGGGGAACACTGAAGCTTTCTTT
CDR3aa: CASRGGNTEAFF

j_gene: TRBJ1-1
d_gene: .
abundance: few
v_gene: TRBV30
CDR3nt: TGTGCCTGGACCCTGGGAGGGCCCTACAGTGAAGCTTTCTTT
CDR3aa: CAWTLGGPYSEAFF